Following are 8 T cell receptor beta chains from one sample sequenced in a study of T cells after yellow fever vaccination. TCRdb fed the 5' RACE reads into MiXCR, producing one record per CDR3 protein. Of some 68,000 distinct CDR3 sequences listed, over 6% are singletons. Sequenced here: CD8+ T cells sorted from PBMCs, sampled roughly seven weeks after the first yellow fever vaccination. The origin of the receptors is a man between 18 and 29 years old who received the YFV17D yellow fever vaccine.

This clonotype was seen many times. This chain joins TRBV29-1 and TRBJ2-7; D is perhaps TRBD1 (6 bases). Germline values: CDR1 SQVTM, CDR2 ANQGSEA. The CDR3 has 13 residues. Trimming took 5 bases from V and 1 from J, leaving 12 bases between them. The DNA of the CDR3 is TGCAGCGTTTCCAATACAGGGTCCTACGAGCAGTACGTC. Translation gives CSVSNTGSYEQYV.

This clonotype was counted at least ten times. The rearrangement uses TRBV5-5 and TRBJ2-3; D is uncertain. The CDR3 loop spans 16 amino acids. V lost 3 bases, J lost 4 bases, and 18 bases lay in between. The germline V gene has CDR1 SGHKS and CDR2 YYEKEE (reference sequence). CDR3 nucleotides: TGTGCCAGCAGCTACCGGGTCTACAATGAGGCAGATACGCAGTATTTT. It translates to CASSYRVYNEADTQYF.

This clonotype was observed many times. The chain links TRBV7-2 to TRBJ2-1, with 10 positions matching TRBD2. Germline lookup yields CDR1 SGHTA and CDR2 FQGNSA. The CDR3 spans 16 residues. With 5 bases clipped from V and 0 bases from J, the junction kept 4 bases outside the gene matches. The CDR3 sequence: CASSLSSGGSYNEQFF. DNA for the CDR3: TGTGCCAGCAGCCTATCTAGCGGGGGCTCCTACAATGAGCAGTTCTTC.

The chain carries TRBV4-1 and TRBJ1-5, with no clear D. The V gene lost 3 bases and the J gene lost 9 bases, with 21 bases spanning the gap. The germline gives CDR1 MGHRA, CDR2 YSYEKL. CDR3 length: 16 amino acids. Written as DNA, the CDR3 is TGCGCCAGCAGCCACTCCTCGGCGCAGGTCCGCCTGCCCCAGCATTTT. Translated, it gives CASSHSSAQVRLPQHF.

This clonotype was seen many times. CDR3 amino acids: CSVGQVNTGELFF. In nucleotides, the CDR3 is TGCAGTGTAGGTCAGGTGAACACCGGGGAGCTGTTTTTT. The chain recombines TRBV20-1 with TRBJ2-2; D not resolved. CDR1 is DFQATT, CDR2 SNEGSKA, per germline (reference sequence). This CDR3 is 13 amino acids long. The germline V and J ends were trimmed by 7 bases and 1 base, with 10 bases remaining between them.

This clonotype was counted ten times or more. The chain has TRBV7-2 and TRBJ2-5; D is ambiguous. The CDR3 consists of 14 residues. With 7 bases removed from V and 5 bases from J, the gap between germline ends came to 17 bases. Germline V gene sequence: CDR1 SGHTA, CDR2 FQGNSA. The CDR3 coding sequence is TGTGCCAGCACCACCGCATGGGCTCGGGAGACCCAGTACTTC. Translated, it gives CASTTAWARETQYF.

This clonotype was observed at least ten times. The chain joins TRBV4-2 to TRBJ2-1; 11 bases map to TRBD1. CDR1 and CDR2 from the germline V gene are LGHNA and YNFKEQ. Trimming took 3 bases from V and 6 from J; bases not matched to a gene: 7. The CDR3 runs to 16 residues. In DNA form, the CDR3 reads TGTGCCAGCAGCCAGGAAATCGGGACAGGGGGCAATGAGCAGTTCTTC. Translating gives CASSQEIGTGGNEQFF.

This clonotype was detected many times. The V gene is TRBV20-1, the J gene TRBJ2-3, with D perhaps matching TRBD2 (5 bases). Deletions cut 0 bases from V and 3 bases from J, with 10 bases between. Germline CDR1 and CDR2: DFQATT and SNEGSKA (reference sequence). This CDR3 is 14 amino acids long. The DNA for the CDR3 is TGCAGTGCTAGAGATCCCGTAGCGACAGATACGCAGTATTTT. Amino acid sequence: CSARDPVATDTQYF.